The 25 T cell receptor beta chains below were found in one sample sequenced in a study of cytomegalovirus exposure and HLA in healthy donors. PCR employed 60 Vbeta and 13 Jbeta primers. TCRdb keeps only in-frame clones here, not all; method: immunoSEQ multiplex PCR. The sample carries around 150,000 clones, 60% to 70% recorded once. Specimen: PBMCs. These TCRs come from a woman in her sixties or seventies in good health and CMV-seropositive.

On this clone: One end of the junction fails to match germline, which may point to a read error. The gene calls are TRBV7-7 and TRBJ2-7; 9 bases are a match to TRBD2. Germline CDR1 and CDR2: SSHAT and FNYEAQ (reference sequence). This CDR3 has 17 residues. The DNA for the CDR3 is TGTGCTAGCATCCTGGAGGCGGCGGGAGGGAACATGGACGAGCAGTACTTC. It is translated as CASILEAAGGNMDEQYF.

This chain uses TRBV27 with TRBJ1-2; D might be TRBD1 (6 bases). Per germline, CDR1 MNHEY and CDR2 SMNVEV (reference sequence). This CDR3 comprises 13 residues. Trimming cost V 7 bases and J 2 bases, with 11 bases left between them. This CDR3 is CASKFTGNYGYTF. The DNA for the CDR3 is TGTGCCAGCAAATTCACAGGGAACTATGGCTACACCTTC.

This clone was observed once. This CDR3 reads CASSSPSGTAMNTEAFF. Written as DNA, the CDR3 is TGTGCCAGCAGTTCCCCCTCCGGGACAGCAATGAACACTGAAGCTTTCTTT. The rearrangement joins TRBV28 to TRBJ1-1; TRBD1 aligns across 7 bases. There are 17 residues in the CDR3. The junction had 11 bases not matched to a gene; V was cut back by 4 bases and J by 0 bases. Germline V lookup: CDR1 MDHEN, CDR2 SYDVKM.

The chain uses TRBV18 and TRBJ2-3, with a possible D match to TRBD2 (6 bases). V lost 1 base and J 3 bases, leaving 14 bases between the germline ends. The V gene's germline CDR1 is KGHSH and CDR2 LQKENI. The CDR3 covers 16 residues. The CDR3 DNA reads TGTGCCAGCTCACCACGGGCCGATGGGGGGACAGATACGCAGTATTTT. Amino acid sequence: CASSPRADGGTDTQYF.

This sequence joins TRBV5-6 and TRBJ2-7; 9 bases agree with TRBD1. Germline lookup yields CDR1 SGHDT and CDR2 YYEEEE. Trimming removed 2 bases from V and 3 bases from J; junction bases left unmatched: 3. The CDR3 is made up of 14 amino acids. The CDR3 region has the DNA TGTGCCAGCAGCTTAGGGACAGGGCACTACGAGCAGTACTTC. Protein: CASSLGTGHYEQYF.

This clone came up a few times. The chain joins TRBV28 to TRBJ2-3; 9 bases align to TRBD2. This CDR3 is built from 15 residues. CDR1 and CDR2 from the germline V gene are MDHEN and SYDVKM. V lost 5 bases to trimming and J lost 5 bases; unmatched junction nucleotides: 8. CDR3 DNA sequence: TGTGCCAGCAGTAGAGCGGGAGGAAGAGGAGATACGCAGTATTTT. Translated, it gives CASSRAGGRGDTQYF.

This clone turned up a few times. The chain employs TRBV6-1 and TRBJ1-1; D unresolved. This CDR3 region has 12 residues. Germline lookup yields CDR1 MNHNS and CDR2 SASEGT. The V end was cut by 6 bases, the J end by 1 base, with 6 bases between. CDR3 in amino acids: CASSSGNTEAFF. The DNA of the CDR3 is TGTGCCAGCAGCTCAGGGAACACTGAAGCTTTCTTT.

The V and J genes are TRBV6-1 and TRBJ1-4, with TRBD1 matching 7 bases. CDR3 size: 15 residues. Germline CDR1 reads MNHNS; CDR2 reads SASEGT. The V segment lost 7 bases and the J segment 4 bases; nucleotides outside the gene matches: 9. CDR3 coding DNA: TGTGCCAGCACGAAGGAAGGGACAGATAATGAAAAACTGTTTTTT. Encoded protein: CASTKEGTDNEKLFF.

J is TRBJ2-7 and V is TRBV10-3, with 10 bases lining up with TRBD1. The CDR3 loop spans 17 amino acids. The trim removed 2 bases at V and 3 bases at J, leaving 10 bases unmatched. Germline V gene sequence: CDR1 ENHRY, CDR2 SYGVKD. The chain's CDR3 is CAISEPGVGQGNYEQYF. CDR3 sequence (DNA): TGTGCCATCAGTGAGCCGGGGGTGGGACAGGGGAACTACGAGCAGTACTTC.

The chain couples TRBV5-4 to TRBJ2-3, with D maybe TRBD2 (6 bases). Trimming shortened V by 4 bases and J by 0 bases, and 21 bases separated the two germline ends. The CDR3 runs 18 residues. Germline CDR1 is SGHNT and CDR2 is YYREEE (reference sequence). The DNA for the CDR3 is TGTGCCAGCAGCAAAACGAAGGAACTAGCACACAGCACAGATACGCAGTATTTT. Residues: CASSKTKELAHSTDTQYF.

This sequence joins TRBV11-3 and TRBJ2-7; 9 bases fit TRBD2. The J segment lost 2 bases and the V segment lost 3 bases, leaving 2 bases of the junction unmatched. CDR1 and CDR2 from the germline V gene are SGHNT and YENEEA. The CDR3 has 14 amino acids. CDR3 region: CASSFSGRPYEQYF. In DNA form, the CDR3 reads TGTGCCAGCAGCTTTAGCGGGAGACCCTACGAGCAGTACTTC. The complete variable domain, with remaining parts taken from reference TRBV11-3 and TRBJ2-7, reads EAGVVQSPRYKIIEKKQPVAFWCNPISGHNTLYWYLQNLGQGPELLIRYENEEAVDDSQLPKDRFSAERLKGVDSTLKIQPAELGDSAVYLCASSFSGRPYEQYFGPGTRLTVT.

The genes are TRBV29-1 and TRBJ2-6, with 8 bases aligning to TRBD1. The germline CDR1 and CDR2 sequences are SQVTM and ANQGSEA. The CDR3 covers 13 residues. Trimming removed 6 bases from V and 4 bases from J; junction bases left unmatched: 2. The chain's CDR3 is CSVQGVGANVLTF. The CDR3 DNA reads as TGCAGCGTACAGGGGGTAGGGGCCAACGTCCTGACTTTC. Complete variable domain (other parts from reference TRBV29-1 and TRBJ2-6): SAVISQKPSRDICQRGTSLTIQCQVDSQVTMMFWYRQQPGQSLTLIATANQGSEATYESGFVIDKFPISRPNLTFSTLTVSNMSPEDSSIYLCSVQGVGANVLTFGAGSRLTVL.

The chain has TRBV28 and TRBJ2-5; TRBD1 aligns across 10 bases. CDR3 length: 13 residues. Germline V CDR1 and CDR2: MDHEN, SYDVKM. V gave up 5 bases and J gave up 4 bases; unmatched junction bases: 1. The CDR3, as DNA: TGTGCCAGCAGTAGGGACAGGGGAGAGACCCAGTACTTC. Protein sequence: CASSRDRGETQYF. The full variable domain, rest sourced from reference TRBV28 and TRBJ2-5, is DVKVTQSSRYLVKRTGEKVFLECVQDMDHENMFWYRQDPGLGLRLIYFSYDVKMKEKGDIPEGYSVSREKKERFSLILESASTNQTSMYLCASSRDRGETQYFGPGTRLLVL.

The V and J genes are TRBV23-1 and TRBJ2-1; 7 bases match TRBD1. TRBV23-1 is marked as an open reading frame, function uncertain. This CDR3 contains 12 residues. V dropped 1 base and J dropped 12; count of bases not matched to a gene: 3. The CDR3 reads CASSQCRDRQFF. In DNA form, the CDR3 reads TGCGCCAGCAGTCAATGCCGGGACAGGCAGTTCTTC.

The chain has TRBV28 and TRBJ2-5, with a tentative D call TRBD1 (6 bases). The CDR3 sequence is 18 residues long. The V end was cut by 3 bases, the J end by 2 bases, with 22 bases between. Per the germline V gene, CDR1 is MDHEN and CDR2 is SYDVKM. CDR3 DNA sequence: TGTGCCAGCAGTTTGGGTTACTCCTTTACAGGGTCGCAAGAGACCCAGTACTTC. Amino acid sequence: CASSLGYSFTGSQETQYF.

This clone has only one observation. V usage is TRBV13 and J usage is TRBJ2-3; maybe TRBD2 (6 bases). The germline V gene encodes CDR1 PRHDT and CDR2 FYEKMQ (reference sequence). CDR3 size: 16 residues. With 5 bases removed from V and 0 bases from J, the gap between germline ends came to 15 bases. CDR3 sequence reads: CASSPRGLASTDTQYF. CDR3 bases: TGTGCCAGCAGCCCACGTGGGCTAGCGAGCACAGATACGCAGTATTTT.

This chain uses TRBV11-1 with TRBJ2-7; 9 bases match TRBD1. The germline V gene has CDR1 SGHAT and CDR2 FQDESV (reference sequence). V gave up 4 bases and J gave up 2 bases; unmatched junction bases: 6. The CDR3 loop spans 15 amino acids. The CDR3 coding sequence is TGTGCCAGCAGCTCCCGTGACAGGGGGGCCTACGAGCAGTACTTC. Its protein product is CASSSRDRGAYEQYF.

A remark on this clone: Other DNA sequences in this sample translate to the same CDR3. The CDR3 DNA reads as TGTGCCAGCAGTTTGGGAGGCTATGGCTACACCTTC. Its translation is CASSLGGYGYTF. The genes are TRBV28 and TRBJ1-2; D unresolved. Germline CDR1 and CDR2: MDHEN and SYDVKM. CDR3 length: 12 amino acids. Trimming cost V 3 bases and J 4 bases, with 6 bases left between them.

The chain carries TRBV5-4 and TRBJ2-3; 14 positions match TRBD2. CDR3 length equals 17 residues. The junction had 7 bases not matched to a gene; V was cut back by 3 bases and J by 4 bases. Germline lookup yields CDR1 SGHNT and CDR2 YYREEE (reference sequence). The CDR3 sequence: CASSSPTSGRAADTQYF. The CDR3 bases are TGTGCCAGCAGCTCACCGACTAGCGGGAGGGCCGCAGATACGCAGTATTTT.

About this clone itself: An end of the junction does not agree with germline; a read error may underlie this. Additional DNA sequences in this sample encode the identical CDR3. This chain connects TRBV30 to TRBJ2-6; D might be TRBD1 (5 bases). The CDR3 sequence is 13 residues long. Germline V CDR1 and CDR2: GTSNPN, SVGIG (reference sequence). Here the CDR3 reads CAWSHSGANVLTF. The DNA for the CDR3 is TGTGCCTGGAGCCACTCTGGGGCCAATGTCCTGACTTTC.

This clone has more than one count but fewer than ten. DNA for the CDR3: TGCAGCGTCCTAGCGGGCTATTACAATGAGCAGTTCTTC. This translates into CSVLAGYYNEQFF. The J gene is TRBJ2-1, the V gene TRBV29-1; 8 bases agree with TRBD2. V lost 6 bases, J lost 4 bases, and 5 bases stayed unmatched. Germline CDR1 is SQVTM and CDR2 is ANQGSEA. This CDR3 region has 13 residues.

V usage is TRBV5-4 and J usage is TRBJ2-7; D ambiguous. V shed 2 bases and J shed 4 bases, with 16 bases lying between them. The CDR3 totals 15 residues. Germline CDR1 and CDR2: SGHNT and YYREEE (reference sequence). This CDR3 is CASSLGGRTRYEQYF. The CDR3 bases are TGTGCCAGCAGCTTAGGTGGAAGAACGAGGTACGAGCAGTACTTC.

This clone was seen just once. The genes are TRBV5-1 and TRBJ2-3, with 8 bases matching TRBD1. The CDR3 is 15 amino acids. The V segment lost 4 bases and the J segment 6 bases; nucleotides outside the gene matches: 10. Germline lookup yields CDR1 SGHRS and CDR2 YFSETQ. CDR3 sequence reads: CASSLPGGAVDTQYF. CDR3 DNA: TGCGCCAGCAGCCTGCCAGGGGGCGCGGTGGATACGCAGTATTTT. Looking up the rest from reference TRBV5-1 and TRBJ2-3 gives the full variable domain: KAGVTQTPRYLIKTRGQQVTLSCSPISGHRSVSWYQQTPGQGLQFLFEYFSETQRNKGNFPGRFSGRQFSNSRSEMNVSTLELGDSALYLCASSLPGGAVDTQYFGPGTRLTVL.

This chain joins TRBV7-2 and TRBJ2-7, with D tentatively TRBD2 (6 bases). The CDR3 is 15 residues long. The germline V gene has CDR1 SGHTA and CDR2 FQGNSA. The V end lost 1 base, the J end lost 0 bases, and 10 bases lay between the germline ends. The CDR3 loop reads CASSLVSGSSYEQYF. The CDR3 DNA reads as TGTGCCAGCAGCTTAGTTTCCGGGAGCTCCTACGAGCAGTACTTC.

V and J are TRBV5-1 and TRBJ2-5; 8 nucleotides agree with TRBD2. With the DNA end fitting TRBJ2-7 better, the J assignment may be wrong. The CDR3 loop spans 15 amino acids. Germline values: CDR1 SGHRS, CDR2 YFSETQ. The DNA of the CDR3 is TGCGCCAGCAGCTTGGCAGGGACGGGAGGGGACGAGCAGTACTTC. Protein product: CASSLAGTGGDEQYF.